This TCR beta chain was captured by sequencing in a study of T cells in Graves' hyperthyroidism and ophthalmopathy. CDR1 is SEHNR and CDR2 is FQNEAQ in the germline V gene (reference sequence). The CDR3 covers 12 residues. Trimming took 5 bases from V and 7 from J, leaving 9 bases between them. Template material for amplifying TCR beta CDR3 regions consisted of RNA transcripts. When the TCR CDR3 underwent first-round RT-PCR, the HTBI primer set was used. One entry per CDR3 protein, called by TCRdb with MiXCR from the multiplex PCR reads. The table lists 600,000 to 700,000 distinct CDR3 sequences, approximately 42% of them singletons.

The gene calls are TRBV7-9 and TRBJ1-3, with D unclear. Source material: peripheral blood or thyroid tissue (not recorded which). This TCR was sampled from an adult man with Graves' disease, either hyperthyroidism or ophthalmopathy (not recorded which). The CDR3 DNA reads TGTGCCAGCAGCGCATCGGACAACACCATATATTTT. This codes for CASSASDNTIYF.